What follows are 23 T cell receptor beta chains derived from one specimen sequenced in a study of blood T cell repertoires in COVID-19. Sequenced by immunoSEQ multiplex PCR; TCRdb stores in-frame clones only, minus some. The sample consists of some 260,000 clones, approximately 82% of them appearing once. Source material: peripheral blood. The receptors shown here come from a woman older than 75 with active or convalescent COVID-19.

J is TRBJ1-5 and V is TRBV28, with D perhaps matching TRBD1 (5 bases). This CDR3 is built from 14 residues. Germline V lookup: CDR1 MDHEN, CDR2 SYDVKM. V lost 3 bases to trimming and J lost 4 bases, with 10 bases between them. Here the CDR3 reads CASSLQGRNQPQHF. CDR3 DNA sequence: TGTGCCAGCAGTTTGCAGGGCCGAAATCAGCCCCAGCATTTT.

This rearrangement joins TRBV12-3 or TRBV12-4 to TRBJ1-6; D remains ambiguous. With 6 bases removed from V and 7 bases from J, the gap between germline ends came to 10 bases. This CDR3 is 13 amino acids long. The CDR3 DNA follows: TGTGCCAGCAGCATACGCAGGAATTCACCCCTCCACTTT. Protein product: CASSIRRNSPLHF.

The rearrangement links TRBV6-6 to TRBJ1-2; 8 bases are shared with TRBD1. CDR3 length equals 16 residues. Germline CDR1 and CDR2: MNHNY and SVGAGI (reference sequence). Trimming took 2 bases from V and 3 from J; bases not matched to a gene: 8. The CDR3 protein is CASSYARAGGHYGYTF. DNA for the CDR3: TGTGCCAGCAGTTACGCCAGGGCAGGGGGCCACTATGGCTACACCTTC.

V is TRBV6-1 and J is TRBJ1-2; TRBD1 agrees at 8 bases. After removal of 3 bases from V and 6 bases from J, the junction contained 6 bases not matched to a gene. From germline, CDR1 is MNHNS and CDR2 SASEGT. This CDR3 is 14 amino acids long. The CDR3 loop is CASSDRGPLDGYTF. The CDR3 bases are TGTGCCAGCAGTGACAGGGGGCCTCTTGATGGCTACACCTTC.

The chain combines TRBV7-9 with TRBJ2-1; TRBD2 matches 10 bases. V trimming: 5 bases; J trimming: 4 bases; junction bases outside the gene matches: 8. The CDR3 loop spans 16 amino acids. Per germline, CDR1 SEHNR and CDR2 FQNEAQ (reference sequence). Here the CDR3 DNA reads TGTGCCAGCAGCCCGTCCGGGACTAGCGCGTACAATGAGCAGTTCTTC. As protein: CASSPSGTSAYNEQFF.

The chain is built from TRBV5-1 and TRBJ2-5; no clear D. V lost 4 bases and J lost 0, with 7 bases in between. CDR3 length: 13 residues. Germline CDR1 SGHRS, CDR2 YFSETQ. In DNA form, the CDR3 reads TGCGCCAGCAGCGCGGAGTACCAAGAGACCCAGTACTTC. It translates to CASSAEYQETQYF.

The genes are TRBV5-1 and TRBJ2-3; D gene ambiguous. The ends were cut back, 4 bases at V and 3 bases at J, with 18 bases in the middle. This CDR3 has 16 amino acids. Germline CDR1 reads SGHRS; CDR2 reads YFSETQ. The CDR3 loop reads CASSVLPPFATDTQYF. The DNA for the CDR3 is TGCGCCAGCAGCGTTCTTCCCCCATTTGCGACAGATACGCAGTATTTT.

In its sample, this clone was seen a few times. V and J are TRBV7-9 and TRBJ1-3; the D gene is possibly TRBD1 (6 bases). Germline CDR1 is SEHNR and CDR2 is FQNEAQ (reference sequence). V lost 8 bases to trimming and J lost 0 bases, with 14 bases between them. This CDR3 has 15 amino acids. For the CDR3, the DNA is TGTGCCAGCCGCATTACGGACAGCTCTGGAAACACCATATATTTT. Amino acids: CASRITDSSGNTIYF.

The V call is TRBV9, the J call TRBJ2-3, with 7 bases that match TRBD2. Germline CDR1 reads SGDLS; CDR2 reads YYNGEE. V lost 2 bases and J lost 3; bases outside the gene matches: 9. The CDR3 spans 16 residues. The chain's CDR3 is CASSVGPGEGTDTQYF. CDR3 bases: TGTGCCAGCAGCGTCGGCCCTGGGGAGGGGACAGATACGCAGTATTTT.

This chain uses TRBV3-1 (or the pseudogene TRBV3-2) with TRBJ2-1; D gene unclear. Per the germline V gene, CDR1 is LGHDT and CDR2 is YNNKEL (reference sequence). The CDR3 covers 12 residues. The ends were cut back, 1 base at V and 9 bases at J, with 7 bases in the middle. CDR3 region: CASSQGYGEQFF. The CDR3 bases are TGTGCCAGCAGCCAAGGCTACGGTGAGCAGTTCTTC.

The chain recombines TRBV5-4 with TRBJ2-2; 11 nucleotides match TRBD2. Germline CDR1 reads SGHNT; CDR2 reads YYREEE (reference sequence). The CDR3 covers 17 residues. J was trimmed by 4 bases and V by 4 bases; bases with no gene match: 9. The CDR3 nucleotides are TGTGCCAGCAGCCATTCTGTGACTAGCGGGATCACCGGGGAGCTGTTTTTT. Translation gives CASSHSVTSGITGELFF.

The chain has TRBV18 and TRBJ1-4, with D perhaps matching TRBD1 (5 bases). CDR1 and CDR2 (germline): KGHSH, LQKENI. Between the trimmed V and J ends, which lost 2 bases and 9 bases, there was a span of 10 bases. CDR3 size: 13 residues. The CDR3 DNA follows: TGTGCCAGCTCACCAGGGGGACTTAAAAAACTGTTTTTT. Its protein is CASSPGGLKKLFF.

This clone turned up a few times. V usage is TRBV4-1 and J usage is TRBJ1-5; 8 bases line up with TRBD1. J gave up 4 bases and V 5 bases, and 4 bases lay outside the gene matches. In germline, CDR1 is MGHRA, CDR2 YSYEKL. The length of the CDR3 is 14 residues. The CDR3 reads CASSSRTGNQPQHF. The CDR3 DNA reads TGCGCCAGCAGCTCCAGGACAGGGAATCAGCCCCAGCATTTT.

In its sample, this clone was seen once. The same CDR3 is also encoded by other DNA sequences in this sample. The chain has TRBV5-1 and TRBJ2-7; 7 positions match TRBD2. V lost 1 base and J lost 4; bases outside the gene matches: 8. The CDR3 runs 15 residues. The V gene's germline CDR1 is SGHRS and CDR2 YFSETQ. The CDR3 loop reads CASSLSGLVDYEQYF. CDR3 nucleotides: TGCGCCAGCAGCTTGTCCGGACTAGTAGATTACGAGCAGTACTTC.

The chain recombines TRBV18 with TRBJ2-1; D ambiguous. Trimming cost V 1 base and J 0 bases, with 7 bases left between them. This CDR3 spans 15 amino acids. CDR1 is KGHSH and CDR2 is LQKENI in the germline V gene. The CDR3 DNA follows: TGTGCCAGCTCACCACAGACTGGCTCCTACAATGAGCAGTTCTTC. The encoded protein is CASSPQTGSYNEQFF.

This clone was counted once. CDR3 loop: CASSLREFEQFF. CDR3 bases: TGTGCCAGCAGCCTACGGGAGTTTGAGCAGTTCTTC. This chain uses TRBV3-1 (or the pseudogene TRBV3-2) with TRBJ2-1, with D perhaps matching TRBD2 (6 bases). This CDR3 has 12 residues. The V gene's germline CDR1 is LGHDT and CDR2 YNNKEL (reference sequence). Trimming shortened V by 4 bases and J by 9 bases, and 10 bases separated the two germline ends.

The gene calls are TRBV5-1 and TRBJ1-2; D perhaps matches TRBD1 (5 bases). Trimming left V 1 base short and J 0 bases short, with 10 bases between. This CDR3 is 15 amino acids long. In germline, CDR1 is SGHRS, CDR2 YFSETQ. CDR3 coding DNA: TGCGCCAGCAGCTTGTCAGGGAACTCTAACTATGGCTACACCTTC. Amino acids: CASSLSGNSNYGYTF.

This chain links TRBV6-1 with TRBJ2-5; possibly TRBD1 for D (6 bases). Trimming left V 3 bases short and J 5 bases short, with 10 bases between. CDR1 MNHNS and CDR2 SASEGT come from the germline V gene. The CDR3 contains 13 residues. The DNA for the CDR3 is TGTGCCAGCAGTGAGGGGGCGAGGGAGACCCAGTACTTC. Translation: CASSEGARETQYF.

Here the CDR3 reads CASSGDTSTDTQYF. CDR3 nucleotides: TGTGCCAGCAGCGGGGACACAAGCACAGATACGCAGTATTTT. This sequence joins TRBV5-4 and TRBJ2-3; TRBD1 is a possible D gene (6 bases). V shed 4 bases and J shed 0 bases, with 9 bases lying between them. Germline values: CDR1 SGHNT, CDR2 YYREEE (reference sequence). The CDR3 is 14 amino acids.

The gene calls are TRBV5-1 and TRBJ2-5; TRBD2 matches at 12 bases. V lost 0 bases, J lost 5 bases, and 5 bases stayed unmatched. Germline V gene data show CDR1 as SGHRS and CDR2 as YFSETQ. This CDR3 comprises 16 residues. Written as DNA, the CDR3 is TGCGCCAGCAGCTTGGAGACTAGCGGGAGTTGGGAGACCCAGTACTTC. The encoded protein is CASSLETSGSWETQYF.

The chain employs TRBV6-5 and TRBJ2-7; 8 nucleotides match TRBD2. V lost 2 bases, J lost 1 base, and 4 bases stayed unmatched. The germline gives CDR1 MNHEY, CDR2 SVGAGI. The CDR3 runs to 15 residues. For the CDR3, the DNA is TGTGCCAGCAGTTACAGTGGCGGGAGGTCCTACGAGCAGTACTTC. Residues: CASSYSGGRSYEQYF.

V and J are TRBV5-1 and TRBJ1-3; unclear D gene. Deletions cut 0 bases from V and 0 bases from J, with 10 bases between. This CDR3 has 16 residues. Looked up from germline, CDR1 is SGHRS and CDR2 is YFSETQ. The CDR3 bases are TGCGCCAGCAGCTTGGAGGCGGGTCCCTCTGGAAACACCATATATTTT. It specifies CASSLEAGPSGNTIYF.

This sequence joins TRBV2 and TRBJ2-7; D perhaps matches TRBD2 (5 bases). Germline V gene lookup returns CDR1 SNHLY and CDR2 FYNNEI. CDR3 length equals 15 residues. Trimming took 5 bases from V and 0 from J, leaving 14 bases between them. DNA of the CDR3: TGTGCCAGCAGTCCCTTCGGTGGGAGCTCCTACGAGCAGTACTTC. This codes for CASSPFGGSSYEQYF. Full variable domain (remainder filled in from reference TRBV2 and TRBJ2-7): EPEVTQTPSHQVTQMGQEVILRCVPISNHLYFYWYRQILGQKVEFLVSFYNNEISEKSEIFDDQFSVERPDGSNFTLKIRSTKLEDSAMYFCASSPFGGSSYEQYFGPGTRLTVT.